This TCR beta chain comes out of a study of blood T cell repertoires in COVID-19. Clones were sequenced by immunoSEQ multiplex PCR, and TCRdb holds only the in-frame ones, with some missing. Of roughly 70,000 clones listed, 75% were seen once; the top ten hold around 21%. Trimming took off 6 bases at V and 1 base at J, with 9 bases between the two ends. Germline-derived CDR1 and CDR2 are MNHEY and SMNVEV (reference sequence). This CDR3 spans 13 amino acids. This sequence joins TRBV27 and TRBJ1-2, with unresolved D. The origin of this receptor is a man between 65 and 85 years old with acute or convalescent COVID-19. Material for sequencing was peripheral blood. The CDR3 loop reads CASRTGSNYGYTF. CDR3 DNA: TGTGCCAGCAGAACCGGGAGTAACTATGGCTACACCTTC.